These T cell receptor beta chains were read from a single sample in a study of a mutant IDH1 vaccine in newly diagnosed glioma. The assay was immunoSEQ multiplex PCR, and TCRdb's table has in-frame clones only and misses some. The repertoire holds 26,000 or so clones, less than 85% seen once, with 31% in the top ten. Their target antigens are unknown. Sample: PBMCs, taken from a glioma patient whose treatment included an IDH1 peptide vaccine. The source of these receptors is a man aged 25 to 45 with glioma. The CDR3 runs from the conserved cysteine through the conserved F or W. The D gene is left open where the match is weak. Size tells how often a clone was seen (once, few, many) or the class of an expanded clone, and some rows leave it out.

v_gene: TRBV5-4
j_gene: TRBJ2-4
d_gene: TRBD1
abundance: NA
CDR3nt: TGTGCCAGCAGCCCGCAAAGGGACAGGGGACCCAAAAACATTCAGTACTTC
CDR3aa: CASSPQRDRGPKNIQYF

v_gene: TRBV4-3
j_gene: TRBJ2-7
d_gene: NA
abundance: NA
CDR3nt: TGCGCCAGCAGCCGATCCCCGGGGCAGGGCTACGAGCAGTACTTC
CDR3aa: CASSRSPGQGYEQYF

v_gene: TRBV30
j_gene: TRBJ1-1
d_gene: NA
abundance: once
CDR3nt: TGTGCCTGGAGTGTAAAATGGCCCCCCGGAATGAACACTGAAGCTTTCTTT
CDR3aa: CAWSVKWPPGMNTEAFF

v_gene: TRBV15
j_gene: TRBJ1-2
d_gene: NA
abundance: once
CDR3nt: TGTGCCACCAGCAGAGATCGCCCGGGACGGATTAACTATGGCTACACCTTC
CDR3aa: CATSRDRPGRINYGYTF

v_gene: TRBV5-8
j_gene: TRBJ2-7
d_gene: TRBD1
abundance: once
CDR3nt: TGTGCCAGCAGCTTTGGACAGGACTCCTACGAGCAGTACTTC
CDR3aa: CASSFGQDSYEQYF

v_gene: TRBV7-2
j_gene: TRBJ2-5
d_gene: NA
abundance: once
CDR3nt: TGTGCCAGCAGCTTAGTAACGGTCCAAGAGACCCAGTACTTC
CDR3aa: CASSLVTVQETQYF

v_gene: TRBV30
j_gene: TRBJ1-1
d_gene: TRBD1
abundance: medium-sized
CDR3nt: TGTGCCTGGAGTGGACAGGGACAGTTGAACACTGAAGCTTTCTTT
CDR3aa: CAWSGQGQLNTEAFF

v_gene: TRBV5-6
j_gene: TRBJ1-2
d_gene: TRBD1
abundance: NA
CDR3nt: TGTGCCAGCAGTTTGGTCGGACAGGGCTATGGCTACACCTTC
CDR3aa: CASSLVGQGYGYTF

v_gene: TRBV19
j_gene: TRBJ2-1
d_gene: TRBD2
abundance: NA
CDR3nt: TGTGCCAGTAGTCCCCTAGGACTAGATGAGCAGTTCTTC
CDR3aa: CASSPLGLDEQFF

v_gene: TRBV5-5
j_gene: TRBJ2-2
d_gene: NA
abundance: NA
CDR3nt: TGTGCCAGCAGACAAACAAGGGGATCCGGGGAGCTGTTTTTT
CDR3aa: CASRQTRGSGELFF

v_gene: TRBV9
j_gene: TRBJ2-5
d_gene: NA
abundance: few
CDR3nt: TGTGCCAGCAGCCAACCCCGCCCCAGGGTAAGGGAGACCCAGTACTTC
CDR3aa: CASSQPRPRVRETQYF

v_gene: TRBV7-2
j_gene: TRBJ2-2
d_gene: NA
abundance: NA
CDR3nt: TGTGCCAGCAGCTCGAGGACAAAACTGAACACCGGGGAGCTGTTTTTT
CDR3aa: CASSSRTKLNTGELFF

v_gene: TRBV7-2
j_gene: TRBJ1-2
d_gene: NA
abundance: NA
CDR3nt: TGTGCCAGCAGCTTAGAGGCCAGCACTAACTATGGCTACACCTTC
CDR3aa: CASSLEASTNYGYTF

v_gene: TRBV5-1
j_gene: TRBJ2-3
d_gene: NA
abundance: NA
CDR3nt: TGCGCCAGCAGCACCCAGGGTCAGGATACGCAGTATTTT
CDR3aa: CASSTQGQDTQYF

v_gene: TRBV2
j_gene: TRBJ1-1
d_gene: NA
abundance: NA
CDR3nt: TGTGCCAGCAGTGATCTTTCACCCGCCGTTTCTACTGAAGCTTTCTTT
CDR3aa: CASSDLSPAVSTEAFF

v_gene: TRBV7-6
j_gene: TRBJ2-5
d_gene: NA
abundance: NA
CDR3nt: TGTGCCAGCAGCTCCTATCCGGTGGGGGAGACCCAGTACTTC
CDR3aa: CASSSYPVGETQYF